Following are 9 T cell receptor beta chains from one sample sequenced in a study of human T cells and chemical hapten exposure (dated by TCRdb to the early 2020s). The time point label of this sample denotes: patch test 1, 2 weeks after DPC sensitization. What the treatment or condition label conveys for this sample: therapeutic diphenylcyclopropenone sensitization with weekly scalp DPC. The library relied on RACE. The sequencer listed for this sample is NextSeq 500. Clones were called with MiXCR by TCRdb after fastp trimmed the public reads at Q25, and only in-frame beta chains were retained. Rows merge per CDR3 protein into single entries with the most common DNA and genes. The sample table contains roughly 86,000 distinct CDR3 sequences; only one count was recorded for over 9.5% of them. The ten largest clones add up to less than 2.5% of the sample. The source was whole blood, collected in connection with sensitization to the hapten diphenylcyclopropenone (DPC). Receptor source: a man in his forties with alopecia areata. Some clones in this sample may be carry-over from other donors' samples.

This clonotype was counted many times. J is TRBJ1-6 and V is TRBV27; D is ambiguous. With 4 bases removed from V and 5 bases from J, the gap between germline ends came to 6 bases. Germline V gene lookup returns CDR1 MNHEY and CDR2 SMNVEV (reference sequence). This CDR3 region has 13 residues. The CDR3 loop reads CASSSYHNSPLHF. The DNA for the CDR3 is TGTGCCAGCAGTTCTTACCATAATTCACCCCTCCACTTT.

In regard to this clonotype: This clone may be a read error of a much larger clone one base away. The chain combines TRBV6-2 or TRBV6-3 with TRBJ2-1; 9 bases map to TRBD2. The CDR3 covers 15 residues. Germline assignment: CDR1 MNHEY and CDR2 SVGEGT. CDR3 amino acids: CTSSKDLAGRDEQFF. CDR3 nucleotide sequence: TGTACCAGCAGCAAGGATCTAGCGGGAAGGGATGAGCAGTTCTTC.

This clonotype was counted at least ten times. The gene calls are TRBV3-1 and TRBJ2-7; D is undetermined. Germline-derived CDR1 and CDR2 are LGHDT and YNNKEL (reference sequence). This CDR3 is 12 amino acids long. Trimming took off 1 base at V and 4 bases at J, with 5 bases between the two ends. The CDR3 here is CASSQGGYEQYV. The CDR3 DNA reads as TGTGCCAGCAGCCAAGGTGGATACGAGCAGTACGTC.

This clonotype was found many times. This chain connects TRBV5-1 to TRBJ2-5; 7 bases align to TRBD2. V lost 4 bases and J lost 1; bases outside the gene matches: 4. CDR1 is SGHRS and CDR2 is YFSETQ in the germline V gene. This CDR3 contains 14 residues. CDR3 residues: CASSPRGVQETQYF. The CDR3 bases are TGCGCCAGCAGCCCACGGGGGGTCCAAGAGACCCAGTACTTC.

The V gene is TRBV7-3, the J gene TRBJ2-5; 14 nucleotides match TRBD2. Germline V CDR1 and CDR2: SGHTA, FQGTGA. The V gene end was trimmed by 5 bases and the J gene end by 2 bases; junction bases not matched to a gene: 7. This CDR3 is 17 amino acids long. CDR3 bases: TGTGCCAGCAGCAAATGGACTAGCGGGAGGCAACAAGAGACCCAGTACTTC. Translating it yields CASSKWTSGRQQETQYF. Using reference TRBV7-3 and TRBJ2-5 for the parts outside the CDR3, the full variable domain is GAGVSQTPSNKVTEKGKYVELRCDPISGHTALYWYRQSLGQGPEFLIYFQGTGAADDSGLPNDRFFAVRPEGSVSTLKIQRTERGDSAVYLCASSKWTSGRQQETQYFGPGTRLLVL.

This chain uses TRBV29-1 with TRBJ2-7; D gene ambiguous. The CDR3 sequence is 12 residues long. V was shortened by 6 bases and J by 6 bases, with 15 bases between the two germline ends. Germline assignment: CDR1 SQVTM and CDR2 ANQGSEA. CDR3 DNA: TGCAGCGTCGCCGGGCCCCACGTCGAGCAGTACTTC. This sequence encodes CSVAGPHVEQYF.

The CDR3 reads CASSPSYNEQFF. The CDR3 nucleotides are TGTGCCAGCAGCCCCTCCTACAATGAGCAGTTCTTC. This rearrangement joins TRBV5-6 to TRBJ2-1; no reliable D call. The V and J ends lost 4 bases and 0 bases respectively, with 2 bases between them. The CDR3 is made up of 12 amino acids. Germline V gives CDR1 SGHDT, CDR2 YYEEEE.

This clonotype has at least ten counts. The CDR3 nucleotides are TGTGCCAGCAGCCCGGGACTAGCGGACACAGATACGCAGTATTTT. Translation gives CASSPGLADTDTQYF. V gene TRBV4-2 combines with J gene TRBJ2-3, with 11 nucleotides matching TRBD2. CDR3 length equals 15 residues. CDR1 is LGHNA, CDR2 YNFKEQ, per germline. The V and J ends lost 4 bases and 2 bases, in that order; junction bases with no gene match: 2.

This clonotype has a handful of counts. The CDR3 region is CAISESTGNYGYTF. DNA for the CDR3: TGTGCCATCAGTGAGTCAACAGGCAACTATGGCTACACCTTC. The chain employs TRBV10-3 and TRBJ1-2, with D possibly TRBD1 on 5 matching bases. There are 14 residues in the CDR3. V was clipped by 0 bases and J by 2 bases, with 7 bases between them. Germline CDR1 ENHRY, CDR2 SYGVKD.